This T cell receptor (beta chain) appears in the sequencing data of a study of identical twins. Unique molecular identifiers were present on the cDNA, and a universal primer site came from template switching. From the 5' RACE reads, TCRdb called clonotypes with MiXCR, one entry per CDR3 protein. The table lists approximately 1.8 million distinct CDR3 sequences, 32% of them singletons. Donors uniformly comprised healthy Caucasians. This clonotype has just one count. The CDR3 consists of 13 residues. CDR1 is SEHNR, CDR2 FQNEAQ, per germline (reference sequence). V was clipped by 5 bases and J by 4 bases, with 11 bases between them.

The source is a newborn girl in good health. The sequenced sample was cord blood. The chain uses TRBV7-9 and TRBJ1-2; D is undetermined. Written as DNA, the CDR3 is TGTGCCAGCAGCCCTTACGCCAGCTATGGCTACACCTTC. It yields the protein CASSPYASYGYTF.